The rows below give T cell receptor beta chains drawn from one sample of a study of breast tumors, draining lymph nodes, adjacent tissues. TCRdb reprocessed the multiplex PCR reads with MiXCR, giving one entry per CDR3 protein. This table has around 300,000 distinct CDR3 sequences, 30% appearing once. The specimen was axillary lymph node tissue. The receptors were sampled from a female donor with breast cancer. Some clones in this sample may be carry-over from other donors' samples. Each CDR3 is given with its conserved first and last residue. Fields, in order: clone size, J gene, D gene, V gene, CDR3 protein, CDR3 DNA. A D gene is named only where the DNA matches it firmly. Size tells how often a clone was seen (once, few, many) or the class of an expanded clone, and some rows leave it out.

>many|TRBJ1-6|-|TRBV11-3
CASSLAGTENSPLHF
TGTGCCAGCAGCTTGGCGGGGACGGAGAATTCACCCCTCCACTTT
>many|TRBJ2-7|-|TRBV6-6
CASSYDRGRLSF
TGTGCCAGCAGTTACGATCGAGGGCGCCTATCCTTC
>-|TRBJ2-5|-|TRBV6-1
CASEMDRPVFETQYF
TGTGCCAGCGAGATGGACCGCCCCGTGTTTGAGACCCAGTACTTC
>many|TRBJ2-7|-|TRBV6-6
CASSYSSGYNEQYF
TGTGCCAGCAGTTACTCGAGCGGGTACAACGAGCAGTACTTC
>many|TRBJ1-6|-|TRBV5-4
CASSLDIGTDSPLHF
TGTGCCAGCAGCTTGGACATAGGGACGGATTCACCCCTCCACTTT
>many|TRBJ2-7|TRBD2|TRBV5-1
CASSWTSGSYEQYF
TGCGCCAGCAGCTGGACTAGCGGGAGTTACGAGCAGTACTTC
>many|TRBJ2-3|-|TRBV29-1
CSSSPGADTQYF
TGCAGCTCCTCCCCGGGGGCAGATACGCAGTATTTT
>-|TRBJ1-2|-|TRBV2
CASSYISGVGYTF
TGTGCCAGCAGTTATATTAGCGGGGTCGGCTACACCTTC
>many|TRBJ2-3|TRBD2|TRBV9
CASSVGLAVTDTQYF
TGTGCCAGCAGCGTAGGACTAGCGGTCACAGATACGCAGTATTTT
>-|TRBJ2-3|-|TRBV20-1
CSGDPRGTDTQYF
TGCAGTGGCGATCCCCGGGGCACAGATACGCAGTATTTT
>few|TRBJ2-1|TRBD2|TRBV12-3/TRBV12-4
CASSQGLALYNEQFF
TGTGCCAGCAGCCAAGGACTAGCGCTCTACAATGAGCAGTTCTTC
>many|TRBJ1-3|-|TRBV14
CASSPGRGNTIYF
TGTGCCAGCAGCCCCGGGAGGGGAAACACCATATATTTT
>many|TRBJ2-3|-|TRBV5-4
CASSQVGGPDTQYF
TGTGCCAGCAGCCAGGTGGGGGGCCCAGATACGCAGTATTTT
>many|TRBJ1-5|-|TRBV19
CASSKRGLGEGPQHF
TGTGCCAGTAGTAAAAGGGGACTCGGTGAAGGGCCCCAGCATTTT
>many|TRBJ1-2|-|TRBV19
CASRTGQLYGYTF
TGTGCCAGTAGGACCGGACAGCTCTATGGCTACACCTTC
>-|TRBJ2-1|-|TRBV9
CASSVPGGQGESNEQFF
TGTGCCAGCAGCGTACCAGGGGGGCAGGGTGAGAGCAATGAGCAGTTCTTC
>many|TRBJ2-7|TRBD2|TRBV14
CASSQIGGDRYEQYF
TGTGCCAGCAGCCAGATTGGGGGGGACCGCTACGAGCAGTACTTC
>many|TRBJ2-2|-|TRBV2
CASSEGTGELFF
TGTGCCAGCAGTGAAGGGACCGGGGAGCTGTTTTTT
>few|TRBJ1-1|-|TRBV12-3/TRBV12-4
CASSLLGGNGAFF
TGTGCCAGCAGTTTATTGGGGGGGAATGGAGCTTTCTTT
>-|TRBJ2-3|TRBD2|TRBV18
CASSPTLADTDTQYF
TGTGCCAGCTCACCAACCCTAGCGGATACAGATACGCAGTATTTT
>many|TRBJ1-5|-|TRBV7-9
CASSPGTPLQPQHF
TGTGCCAGCAGCCCCGGGACCCCACTTCAGCCCCAGCATTTT
>-|TRBJ1-2|-|TRBV19
CASSIRGGGLYGYTF
TGTGCCAGTAGTATTCGGGGCGGGGGGCTCTATGGCTACACCTTC
>many|TRBJ2-1|-|TRBV7-2
CASSLSAGNPYNEQFF
TGTGCCAGCAGCTTAAGCGCAGGTAATCCCTACAATGAGCAGTTCTTC
>many|TRBJ2-3|TRBD2|TRBV5-6
CASSLELSGSADTQYF
TGTGCCAGCAGCTTGGAGCTTAGCGGGAGTGCAGATACGCAGTATTTT
>-|TRBJ2-1|-|TRBV7-2
CGTPGSQASQDYNGQFF
TGTGGCACCCCAGGCTCACAAGCTAGCCAGGACTACAATGGGCAGTTCTTC